The 13 T cell receptor beta chains given below trace back to one sample, sequenced in a study of identical twins. MiXCR, run by TCRdb on the 5' RACE reads, gives a single entry per CDR3 protein. The data show more than 1.5 million distinct CDR3 sequences, under 35% seen once. The specimen was cord blood. These receptor sequences come from a newborn girl in good health.

The chain has TRBV12-5 and TRBJ2-1, with 8 bases lining up with TRBD2. V shed 2 bases, J shed 8 bases, and the junction held 11 bases outside the gene matches. The germline CDR1 and CDR2 sequences are LGHNT and FRNRAP. The CDR3 is 16 amino acids. The chain's CDR3 is CASGLSLIGGDHEQFF. DNA for the CDR3: TGTGCTAGTGGTTTGTCCCTGATCGGGGGGGATCATGAGCAGTTCTTC.

This clonotype was counted a single time. The chain employs TRBV2 and TRBJ2-4; 11 nucleotides match TRBD2. The J call may be incorrect, as the DNA end agrees better with TRBJ2-7. Germline V gene lookup returns CDR1 SNHLY and CDR2 FYNNEI. The CDR3 is 14 residues long. The chain's CDR3 is CASSVPSGRYEQYF. CDR3 DNA: TGTGCCAGCAGTGTTCCTAGCGGGAGGTACGAGCAGTACTTC.

This clonotype showed up just a few times. The chain employs TRBV28 and TRBJ2-1, with D possibly matching TRBD2 (5 bases). The germline V gene encodes CDR1 MDHEN and CDR2 SYDVKM. Trimming cost V 2 bases and J 9 bases, with 20 bases left between them. The CDR3 totals 16 residues. The CDR3 here is CASSLVVAIPLAEQFF. CDR3 coding DNA: TGTGCCAGCAGTTTAGTAGTAGCGATCCCCCTGGCTGAGCAGTTCTTC.

The chain joins TRBV7-2 to TRBJ2-7; possible D gene TRBD2, 5 bases. Germline lookup yields CDR1 SGHTA and CDR2 FQGNSA. The CDR3 spans 15 residues. The V gene lost 5 bases and the J gene lost 1 base, with 15 bases spanning the gap. This chain's CDR3 is CASSHGNSGSYEQYF. The CDR3 nucleotides are TGTGCCAGCAGCCACGGGAACTCCGGGTCCTACGAGCAGTACTTC. Combining the CDR3 with reference TRBV7-2 and TRBJ2-7 gives the whole variable domain GAGVSQSPSNKVTEKGKDVELRCDPISGHTALYWYRQSLGQGLEFLIYFQGNSAPDKSGLPSDRFSAERTGGSVSTLTIQRTQQEDSAVYLCASSHGNSGSYEQYFGPGTRLTVT.

The rearrangement links TRBV6-1 to TRBJ1-2; no clear D gene. CDR1 and CDR2 (germline): MNHNS, SASEGT. This CDR3 spans 17 amino acids. The V end was cut by 8 bases, the J end by 0 bases, with 22 bases between. The CDR3 protein is CASCGRLSEPANYGYTF. The CDR3 DNA is TGTGCCAGCTGCGGGAGATTGAGCGAGCCAGCTAACTATGGCTACACCTTC.

The chain joins TRBV5-1 to TRBJ1-5; D not resolved. With 7 bases removed from V and 0 bases from J, the gap between germline ends came to 17 bases. The germline V gene has CDR1 SGHRS and CDR2 YFSETQ. There are 16 residues in the CDR3. The DNA of the CDR3 is TGCGCCAGCGGCCCGGCGGGTATTGATAGCAATCAGCCCCAGCATTTT. It is translated as CASGPAGIDSNQPQHF.

This clonotype appeared a few times. V and J are TRBV5-1 and TRBJ2-3; D gene unclear. CDR3 length equals 16 residues. CDR1 and CDR2 from the germline V gene are SGHRS and YFSETQ. Trimming stripped 3 bases from V and 1 base from J, with 15 bases between. The CDR3: CASSWRPGGGTDTQYF. CDR3 nucleotides: TGCGCCAGCAGCTGGCGACCCGGTGGAGGCACAGATACGCAGTATTTT. The whole variable domain, remainder taken from reference TRBV5-1 and TRBJ2-3, is KAGVTQTPRYLIKTRGQQVTLSCSPISGHRSVSWYQQTPGQGLQFLFEYFSETQRNKGNFPGRFSGRQFSNSRSEMNVSTLELGDSALYLCASSWRPGGGTDTQYFGPGTRLTVL.

This clonotype was observed a handful of times. The chain carries TRBV28 and TRBJ2-4; unclear D gene. The closer fit of TRBJ2-7 to the DNA end suggests the J call may be wrong. The CDR3 runs to 11 residues. From germline, CDR1 is MDHEN and CDR2 SYDVKM. In DNA, the CDR3 is TGTGCCAGCAGTACCCAGTTCGAGCAGTACTTC. Its protein product is CASSTQFEQYF.

This clonotype was seen a few times. The chain combines TRBV25-1 with TRBJ1-5, with unresolved D. Germline CDR1 and CDR2: MGHDK and SYGVNS. The germline V and J ends were trimmed by 3 bases and 10 bases, with 13 bases remaining between them. This CDR3 is built from 13 residues. The CDR3 loop reads CASSDGQRFPQHF. The DNA for the CDR3 is TGTGCCAGCAGTGATGGGCAACGGTTCCCCCAGCATTTT. The whole variable domain, filled in from reference TRBV25-1 and TRBJ1-5, reads EADIYQTPRYLVIGTGKKITLECSQTMGHDKMYWYQQDPGMELHLIHYSYGVNSTEKGDLSSESTVSRIRTEHFPLTLESARPSHTSQYLCASSDGQRFPQHFGDGTRLSIL.

This clonotype appeared a few times. This rearrangement joins TRBV7-9 to TRBJ2-3, with unresolved D. The germline V and J ends were trimmed by 11 bases and 0 bases, with 24 bases remaining between them. The length of the CDR3 is 17 residues. The V gene's germline CDR1 is SEHNR and CDR2 FQNEAQ (reference sequence). CDR3 bases: TGTGCCTCCACCTTTAGCCAGCTTCGGCTTAGCACAGATACGCAGTATTTT. Translation gives CASTFSQLRLSTDTQYF.

The chain carries TRBV27 and TRBJ2-3; no definite D call. Trimming took 5 bases from V and 4 from J, leaving 10 bases between them. Germline-derived CDR1 and CDR2 are MNHEY and SMNVEV (reference sequence). The CDR3 sequence is 13 residues long. The CDR3 is CASSLSWSDTQYF. The CDR3 coding sequence is TGTGCCAGCAGTCTCAGTTGGTCAGATACGCAGTATTTT.

This clonotype was detected a few times. CDR3 amino acids: CASSFWAGVDGYTF. Written as DNA, the CDR3 is TGTGCCAGCAGTTTTTGGGCAGGGGTGGATGGCTACACCTTC. V is TRBV27 and J is TRBJ1-2; D perhaps matches TRBD1 (6 bases). This CDR3 spans 14 amino acids. Germline V gene sequence: CDR1 MNHEY, CDR2 SMNVEV (reference sequence). V lost 3 bases and J lost 6, with 14 bases in between.

The genes are TRBV7-8 and TRBJ2-5, with 9 bases matching TRBD2. This CDR3 spans 16 amino acids. The J segment lost 11 bases and the V segment lost 1 base, leaving 14 bases of the junction unmatched. CDR1 and CDR2 (germline): SGHVS, FQNEAQ. The CDR3 region is CASSLVRASGNNEQYF. The DNA for the CDR3 is TGTGCCAGCAGCTTAGTGAGGGCTAGCGGGAACAATGAGCAGTACTTC.